The next 5 T cell receptor beta chains were all read from a single sample in a study. TCRdb passed the RT-PCR reads through MiXCR, listing each CDR3 protein once. The table includes about 680,000 distinct CDR3 sequences, approximately 15% detected once. Sequences were obtained from memory CD4+ T cells from blood. These receptors were taken from a female donor in good health, serving as a healthy control.

This clonotype was detected a few times. The V call is TRBV15, the J call TRBJ1-1; no definite D call. From germline, CDR1 is LNHNV and CDR2 YYDKDF (reference sequence). The CDR3 is 14 residues long. V lost 0 bases, J lost 0 bases, and 5 bases lay in between. CDR3 protein: CATSRDRMNTEAFF. DNA of the CDR3: TGTGCCACCAGCAGAGATCGTATGAACACTGAAGCTTTCTTT.

This clonotype was recorded a few times. The chain has TRBV18 and TRBJ2-2; 8 nucleotides agree with TRBD1. Germline CDR1 and CDR2: KGHSH and LQKENI. Losses at the gene ends were 1 base for V and 6 bases for J; bases not matched to a gene: 7. This CDR3 is 16 amino acids long. This chain's CDR3 is CASSPQIPDRAGELFF. The CDR3 nucleotides are TGTGCCAGCTCACCACAAATCCCGGACAGGGCCGGGGAGCTGTTTTTT.

This clonotype was recorded a few times. This sequence joins TRBV27 and TRBJ2-7; D gene uncertain. V lost 3 bases and J lost 3, with 9 bases in between. CDR1 is MNHEY, CDR2 SMNVEV, per germline (reference sequence). The CDR3 extends over 13 amino acids. CDR3 in DNA: TGTGCCAGCAGTTTGAAAACCAACTACGAGCAGTACTTC. Translated: CASSLKTNYEQYF.

The chain links TRBV30 to TRBJ1-6; 7 positions match TRBD1. This CDR3 is built from 15 residues. Germline CDR1 and CDR2: GTSNPN and SVGIG (reference sequence). The J segment lost 6 bases and the V segment lost 0 bases, leaving 5 bases of the junction unmatched. The DNA of the CDR3 is TGTGCCTGGAGTGTGAGGGACAGATTTAATTCACCCCTCCACTTT. It translates to CAWSVRDRFNSPLHF.

This clonotype was observed many times. This sequence joins TRBV20-1 and TRBJ2-2; no definite D call. Germline CDR1 DFQATT, CDR2 SNEGSKA (reference sequence). The CDR3 has 16 amino acids. Trimming removed 0 bases from V and 1 base from J, with 12 bases in between. CDR3 in amino acids: CSARDWRRENTGELFF. As DNA, the CDR3 is TGCAGTGCTAGAGATTGGCGAAGAGAGAACACCGGGGAGCTGTTTTTT.